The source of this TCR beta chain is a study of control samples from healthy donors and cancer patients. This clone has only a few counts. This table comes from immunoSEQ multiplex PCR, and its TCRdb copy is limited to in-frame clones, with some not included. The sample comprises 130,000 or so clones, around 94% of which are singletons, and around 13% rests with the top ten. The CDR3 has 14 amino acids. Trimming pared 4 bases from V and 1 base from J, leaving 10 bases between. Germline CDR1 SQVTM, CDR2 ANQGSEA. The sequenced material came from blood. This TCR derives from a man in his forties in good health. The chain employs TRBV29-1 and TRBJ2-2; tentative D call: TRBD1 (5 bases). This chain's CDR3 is CSVGAGRNTGELFF. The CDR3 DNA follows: TGCAGCGTTGGAGCAGGGCGGAACACCGGGGAGCTGTTTTTT.